The rows below give T cell receptor beta chains drawn from one sample of a study of shared clonotypes between healthy human individuals. Libraries were prepared by immunoSEQ multiplex PCR; TCRdb keeps only in-frame clonotypes and omits some of them. This sample has some 530,000 clones, with 81% found just once. Sequenced sample: PBMCs. These receptor sequences come from a woman aged 40 to 50 in good health. Some clones in this sample may be carry-over from other donors' samples. Both conserved end residues are part of each CDR3. A D gene is named only where the DNA matches it firmly. A row's size may be missing; if present it is once, few, many or a size class.

J: TRBJ2-7; V: TRBV28; D: .; size: .; DNA: TGTGCCAGCAGAGCCAGGGAGAGATCCTACGAGCAGTACTTC; CDR3: CASRARERSYEQYF
J: TRBJ2-5; V: TRBV15; D: .; size: .; DNA: TGTGCCACCTCTGGTTCTCGTCGGGCGCAAGAGACCCAGTACTTC; CDR3: CATSGSRRAQETQYF
J: TRBJ2-7; V: TRBV5-6; D: .; size: .; DNA: TGTGCCAGCAGCTTATTAGACTACGAGCAGTACTTC; CDR3: CASSLLDYEQYF
J: TRBJ1-5; V: TRBV5-1; D: .; size: few; DNA: TGCGCCAGCAGCTTGCGGGGGGAGCAGCCCCAGCATTTT; CDR3: CASSLRGEQPQHF
J: TRBJ1-1; V: TRBV2; D: .; size: once; DNA: TGTGCCAGCAGCGCACAGGGTTACACTGAAGCTTTCTTT; CDR3: CASSAQGYTEAFF
J: TRBJ1-2; V: TRBV18; D: .; size: .; DNA: TGTGCCAGCTCACCAAATGGGCCAGCGACTAACTATGGCTACACCTTC; CDR3: CASSPNGPATNYGYTF
J: TRBJ1-2; V: TRBV6-5; D: .; size: .; DNA: TGTGCCAGCAGTTACTCGACCAGGTACTATGGCTACACCTTC; CDR3: CASSYSTRYYGYTF
J: TRBJ2-1; V: TRBV5-6; D: TRBD2; size: .; DNA: TGTGCCAGCAGCTCTCCCGGGACTAGCGTAGGCAATGAGCAGTTCTTC; CDR3: CASSSPGTSVGNEQFF
J: TRBJ2-7; V: TRBV27; D: TRBD1; size: few; DNA: TGTGCCAGCCGAGGGCCGGGACAGGGGTCCTACGAGCAGTACTTC; CDR3: CASRGPGQGSYEQYF
J: TRBJ1-1; V: TRBV11-3; D: TRBD1; size: .; DNA: TGTGCCAGCAGCATAGACAGGGGTGGGATGAACACTGAAGCTTTCTTT; CDR3: CASSIDRGGMNTEAFF
J: TRBJ2-7; V: TRBV4-2; D: .; size: .; DNA: TGTGCCAGCAGCCAAGTGGAGGACCCCAAAGAGCAGTACTTC; CDR3: CASSQVEDPKEQYF
J: TRBJ2-6; V: TRBV5-6; D: .; size: .; DNA: TGTGCCAGCAGCTTGCTCAGTTTCTCTGGGGCCAACGTCCTGACTTTC; CDR3: CASSLLSFSGANVLTF
J: TRBJ2-5; V: TRBV28; D: .; size: .; DNA: TGTGCCAGCAGTATTGAGTCCCCCAGGACCCAGTACTTC; CDR3: CASSIESPRTQYF
J: TRBJ1-2; V: TRBV19; D: .; size: .; DNA: TGTGCCAGTAGTATAACAGAGAACTATGGCTACACCTTC; CDR3: CASSITENYGYTF
J: TRBJ1-3; V: TRBV6-5; D: .; size: many; DNA: TGTGCCAGCAGTCCGGGCCAAGGAAACACCATATATTTT; CDR3: CASSPGQGNTIYF
J: TRBJ2-3; V: TRBV5-1; D: .; size: once; DNA: TGCGCCAGCAGCTTTGGGGGCTCTGGGTCGACCACAGATACGCAGTATTTT; CDR3: CASSFGGSGSTTDTQYF
J: TRBJ2-5; V: TRBV9; D: .; size: .; DNA: TGTGCCAGCAGCCCCGATCCGACTAGTCTTGGGGAGACCCAGTACTTC; CDR3: CASSPDPTSLGETQYF
J: TRBJ2-5; V: TRBV30; D: TRBD2; size: .; DNA: TGTGCCTGGGGCCCCCTTGCGGGAGAAGTAGAGACCCAGTACTTC; CDR3: CAWGPLAGEVETQYF
J: TRBJ2-5; V: TRBV7-9; D: .; size: .; DNA: TGTGCCAGCAGCGACGTAAGGGGGAGGGAGACCCAGTACTTC; CDR3: CASSDVRGRETQYF
J: TRBJ2-7; V: TRBV5-4; D: TRBD2; size: many; DNA: TGTGCCAGCAGCCCGGGCGGACTAGCGGGAGTCTACGAGCAGTACTTC; CDR3: CASSPGGLAGVYEQYF
J: TRBJ2-3; V: TRBV5-1; D: .; size: .; DNA: TGCGCCAGCAGCTTATTCACAGGATCAGATACGCAGTATTTT; CDR3: CASSLFTGSDTQYF
J: TRBJ2-1; V: TRBV10-3; D: TRBD2; size: many; DNA: TGTGCCATCAGTGATCTTGCGGGAGGCCCCTATGAGCAGTTCTTC; CDR3: CAISDLAGGPYEQFF
J: TRBJ2-7; V: TRBV6-1; D: .; size: .; DNA: TGTGCCAGCGGATTAGGGCTAAACTCCTACGAGCAGTACTTC; CDR3: CASGLGLNSYEQYF
J: TRBJ1-1; V: TRBV19; D: .; size: .; DNA: TGTGCCAGTAGTATCGACTCCCGACGGGAAGCTTTCTTT; CDR3: CASSIDSRREAFF
J: TRBJ2-7; V: TRBV9; D: TRBD2; size: .; DNA: TGTGCCAGCAGCGTAGATCTAGCGGGAGTGGAGCAGTACTTC; CDR3: CASSVDLAGVEQYF
J: TRBJ1-1; V: TRBV4-1; D: .; size: .; DNA: TGCGCCAGCAGCCATACAAGTGTCACTGAAGCTTTCTTT; CDR3: CASSHTSVTEAFF
J: TRBJ2-5; V: TRBV5-4; D: .; size: .; DNA: TGTGCCAGCAGCAGGACAGTACAAGAGACCCAGTACTTC; CDR3: CASSRTVQETQYF
J: TRBJ1-5; V: TRBV5-1; D: TRBD1; size: .; DNA: TGCGCCAGCAGCTTTATGACAGGGGATCAGCCCCAGCATTTT; CDR3: CASSFMTGDQPQHF
J: TRBJ2-1; V: TRBV7-8; D: TRBD2; size: .; DNA: TGTGCCAGCAGCCACCCCACGGGGCTAGCGGGGACCCATTACAATGAGCAGTTCTTC; CDR3: CASSHPTGLAGTHYNEQFF
J: TRBJ2-7; V: TRBV11-2; D: TRBD2; size: once; DNA: TGTGCCAGCAGCTTACAAGCGGGAGGAGTCTACGAGCAGTACTTC; CDR3: CASSLQAGGVYEQYF
J: TRBJ2-1; V: TRBV29-1; D: TRBD2; size: .; DNA: TGCAGCGTTGAACCCGGGGGGTTCTACAATGAGCAGTTCTTC; CDR3: CSVEPGGFYNEQFF
J: TRBJ1-2; V: TRBV18; D: TRBD1; size: .; DNA: TGTGCCAGCTCACCCGGACAGGGGAGGGACTATGGCTACACCTTC; CDR3: CASSPGQGRDYGYTF
J: TRBJ2-1; V: TRBV7-9; D: .; size: .; DNA: TGTGCCAGCAGGTTATTGTTCCCCAGAGATATGGACAATGAGCAGTTCTTC; CDR3: CASRLLFPRDMDNEQFF
J: TRBJ2-3; V: TRBV9; D: TRBD2; size: .; DNA: TGTGCCAGCAGCGTAGTAGCGGGACTCACAGATACGCAGTATTTT; CDR3: CASSVVAGLTDTQYF
J: TRBJ1-5; V: TRBV28; D: .; size: .; DNA: TGTGCCAGCAGTTTGTTCACAGGTTACAATCAGCCCCAGCATTTT; CDR3: CASSLFTGYNQPQHF
J: TRBJ2-1; V: TRBV5-1; D: .; size: .; DNA: TGCGCCAGCAGCTTGGGGGACGACTACAATGAGCAGTTCTTC; CDR3: CASSLGDDYNEQFF
J: TRBJ2-2; V: TRBV15; D: TRBD1; size: .; DNA: TGTGCCACCAGCAGAGGTGGGCAGGGGGTTGTCGGGGAGCTGTTTTTT; CDR3: CATSRGGQGVVGELFF
J: TRBJ2-3; V: TRBV29-1; D: TRBD2; size: .; DNA: TGCAGCGTTGAAGATCTGGGCGGGAGGGCCACAGATACGCAGTATTTT; CDR3: CSVEDLGGRATDTQYF
J: TRBJ1-2; V: TRBV28; D: .; size: .; DNA: TGTGCCAGCGGGGCCAGGGGCTACACCTTC; CDR3: CASGARGYTF
J: TRBJ2-7; V: TRBV15; D: .; size: .; DNA: TGTGCCACCAGCAGAGATCGTGGGGAAAGCTACGAGCAGTACTTC; CDR3: CATSRDRGESYEQYF
J: TRBJ2-2; V: TRBV11-1; D: TRBD2; size: .; DNA: TGTGCCAGCAGCTTAGCTAGCGGGAGAATTGGGACCGGGGAGCTGTTTTTT; CDR3: CASSLASGRIGTGELFF
J: TRBJ2-7; V: TRBV28; D: .; size: .; DNA: TGTGCCAGCATGGAACGTACTGACGAGCAGTACTTC; CDR3: CASMERTDEQYF
J: TRBJ1-4; V: TRBV7-3; D: TRBD1; size: .; DNA: TGTGCCAGCAGCTTAGGTACAGGGGGAAAACTGTTTTTT; CDR3: CASSLGTGGKLFF
J: TRBJ2-7; V: TRBV5-1; D: .; size: .; DNA: TGCGCCAGCAACTCATACGAGCAGTACTTC; CDR3: CASNSYEQYF
J: TRBJ1-1; V: TRBV28; D: .; size: .; DNA: TGTGCCAGCAGTTTTTATAGTGGGGCAGGGCCACACACTGAAGCTTTCTTT; CDR3: CASSFYSGAGPHTEAFF
J: TRBJ1-2; V: TRBV28; D: TRBD1; size: .; DNA: TGTGCCAGCAGTTTCCGTTCCGTCGGACAGGGCGGGTATGGCTACACCTTC; CDR3: CASSFRSVGQGGYGYTF
J: TRBJ2-7; V: TRBV27; D: TRBD2; size: many; DNA: TGTGCCAGCAGGAAAGCGGGAGGGCCGGGGGAGCAGTACTTC; CDR3: CASRKAGGPGEQYF
J: TRBJ2-2; V: TRBV5-4; D: .; size: .; DNA: TGTGCCAGCAGCTTCCGGGGAGAGGGGACTGGGGAGCTGTTTTTT; CDR3: CASSFRGEGTGELFF
J: TRBJ2-7; V: TRBV29-1; D: .; size: few; DNA: TGCAGCGTTGACAGGGGAGCGCACGAGCAGTACTTC; CDR3: CSVDRGAHEQYF
J: TRBJ2-7; V: TRBV28; D: TRBD2; size: .; DNA: TGTGCCAGCAGTTTTACCCGGGGACTAGCGGGAGGGCCGTATTACGAGCAGTACTTC; CDR3: CASSFTRGLAGGPYYEQYF